This T cell receptor beta chain was recorded in a study of OX40 agonist ivuxolimab in advanced cancers. CDR1 is SQVTM, CDR2 ANQGSEA, per germline. Trimming removed 5 bases from V and 1 base from J, with 10 bases in between. The CDR3 spans 13 residues. The data were produced by immunoSEQ multiplex PCR, yet TCRdb's version contains in-frame clones alone and is incomplete. Here the sample spans around 75,000 clones, about 82% being singletons. Sequenced material: CD4+ or CD8+ T cells sorted from blood, taken in a trial of the OX40 agonist ivuxolimab. The gene calls are TRBV29-1 and TRBJ2-3, with D perhaps TRBD1 or TRBD2 (5 bases each). The clonotype comes from an adult with an advanced solid tumor such as melanoma, head and neck, liver or kidney cancer. The CDR3 reads CSVRRGGTDTQYF. The CDR3 bases are TGCAGCGTTAGAAGAGGGGGCACAGATACGCAGTATTTT.